Below, one TCR beta chain is given with its context. Its antigen remains unidentified. Measured with immunoSEQ multiplex PCR; TCRdb has only the in-frame clones, and not every one. Of approximately 410,000 clones listed, around 92% are singletons. This sample was taken from a study of Ad26.COV2.S vaccination and SARS-CoV-2 variants. Study overall: Ad26.COV2.S, an intramuscular injection, was given once or twice 56 days apart. Study-level points and caveats: The TCR breadth and depth analyses may have produced an underestimate of total T cell responses.

Regarding treatment: 15 to 20 received Ad26.COV2.S at low or high dose, single or two shots; about 5 received placebo; per-sample allocation not given. Day 63 following the first vaccine or placebo injection was when the samples were taken. This CDR3 comprises 16 residues. Germline V gene lookup returns CDR1 SGDLS and CDR2 YYNGEE. The V gene end was trimmed by 4 bases and the J gene end by 5 bases; junction bases not matched to a gene: 14. The chain couples TRBV9 to TRBJ2-5, with TRBD2 identical over 7 bases. Specimen: peripheral blood, collected in a trial of Ad26.COV2.S vaccine versus placebo. The receptor was isolated from a person between 18 and 59 years old who received the Ad26.COV2.S COVID-19 vaccine or a placebo. The CDR3 DNA follows: TGTGCCAGCAGCATCGGGACTACCCCCATTTATGAGACCCAGTACTTC. Protein sequence: CASSIGTTPIYETQYF.